This TCR beta chain was recorded in a study of T cells in localized non-small cell lung cancer. Germline V gives CDR1 MGHRA, CDR2 YSYEKL. This CDR3 region has 16 residues. Germline trimming cut 1 base from V and 6 bases from J; bases unmatched to any gene: 12. The assay was immunoSEQ multiplex PCR, and TCRdb's table has in-frame clones only and misses some. Among more than 30,000 clones, nearly 80% were seen once, and the ten largest hold approximately 35%. The sequence was obtained from a male donor older than 55 with stage II squamous cell lung carcinoma. The source material was peripheral blood, sampled before any cancer treatment. This chain joins TRBV4-1 and TRBJ2-7; 7 bases agree with TRBD1. CDR3 sequence reads: CASSQGGGRGPLEQYF. Here the CDR3 DNA reads TGCGCCAGCAGCCAAGGTGGAGGAAGGGGGCCCCTCGAGCAGTACTTC.